This T cell receptor (beta chain) comes out of a study of neurological immune-mediated disorders. This clonotype has ten or more counts. TCRdb used MiXCR to reprocess the 5' RACE reads, holding one entry per CDR3 protein. The sample shows approximately 65,000 distinct CDR3 sequences, over 4% of them seen only once. The CDR3 spans 16 residues. Trimming pared 0 bases from V and 8 bases from J, leaving 19 bases between. CDR1 is MGHRA, CDR2 YSYEKL, per germline. The sequencing input was PBMCs. This receptor was obtained from a man aged 45 to 65 with multiple sclerosis. This chain connects TRBV4-1 to TRBJ1-2; TRBD1 might be the D (5 bases). The CDR3 protein is CASSQDATAGARGYTF. Written as DNA, the CDR3 is TGCGCCAGCAGCCAAGATGCGACAGCTGGGGCCCGAGGCTACACCTTC.